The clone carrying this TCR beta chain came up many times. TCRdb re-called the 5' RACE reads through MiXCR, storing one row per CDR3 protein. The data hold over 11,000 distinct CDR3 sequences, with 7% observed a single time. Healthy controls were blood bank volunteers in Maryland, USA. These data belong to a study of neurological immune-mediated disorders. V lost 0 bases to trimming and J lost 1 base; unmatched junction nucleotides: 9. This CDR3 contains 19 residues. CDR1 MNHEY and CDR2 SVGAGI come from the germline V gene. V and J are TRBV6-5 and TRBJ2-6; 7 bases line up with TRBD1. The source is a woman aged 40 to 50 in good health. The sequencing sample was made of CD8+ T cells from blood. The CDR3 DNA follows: TGTGCCAGCAGTTACTCGAGGGGGCCAGGGAAGTCTGGGGCCAACGTCCTGACTTTC. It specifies CASSYSRGPGKSGANVLTF.